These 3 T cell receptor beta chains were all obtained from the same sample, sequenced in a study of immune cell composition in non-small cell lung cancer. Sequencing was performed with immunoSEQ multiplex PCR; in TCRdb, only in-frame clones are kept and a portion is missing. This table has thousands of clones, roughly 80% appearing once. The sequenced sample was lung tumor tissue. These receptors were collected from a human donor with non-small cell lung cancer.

This chain's CDR3 is CASSKRRRAKNIQYF. As DNA, the CDR3 is TGTGCCAGCAGCAAGAGGAGGCGAGCCAAAAACATTCAGTACTTC. The chain couples TRBV21-1 to TRBJ2-4; TRBD2, the table's D call, lacks a check against the DNA. TRBV21-1 is classified as a pseudogene. This CDR3 has 15 amino acids.

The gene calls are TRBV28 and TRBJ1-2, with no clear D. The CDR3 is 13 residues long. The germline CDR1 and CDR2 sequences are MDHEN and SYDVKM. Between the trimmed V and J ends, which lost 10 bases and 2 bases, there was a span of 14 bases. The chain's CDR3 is CATTETINYGYTF. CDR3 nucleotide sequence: TGTGCCACTACAGAGACGATCAACTATGGCTACACCTTC.

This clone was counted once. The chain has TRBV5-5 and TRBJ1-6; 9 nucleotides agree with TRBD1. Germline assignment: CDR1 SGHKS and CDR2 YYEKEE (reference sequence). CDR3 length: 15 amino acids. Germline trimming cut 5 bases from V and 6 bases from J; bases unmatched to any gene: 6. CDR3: CASRIQDRGNSPLHF. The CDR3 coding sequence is TGTGCCAGCAGAATTCAGGACAGGGGTAATTCACCCCTCCACTTT.